The T cell receptor beta chain described here comes from a study of post-analysis software for immune sequencing data. Overall study: In terms of disease course, relapsing-remitting, secondary progressive and progressive-relapsing multiple sclerosis were included. General study results and limits: F-measure co-clustering was strong for batch-matched samples. Controls showed significantly higher normalized Chao1 diversity than did multiple sclerosis patients.

Unique molecular identifiers were present in the TCR beta cDNA libraries. From around 1 to 10 million T cells, 400,000 to 500,000 cDNA molecules were obtained. One entry per CDR3 protein results from TCRdb running MiXCR on the PCR reads. Among about 460,000 distinct CDR3 sequences listed, around 40% were seen once. A remark on this clonotype: The antigen remains undetermined.

The clonotype was recovered from a girl aged 10-17 years with multiple sclerosis. Material: blood.

CDR3 in DNA: TGTGCCAGCAGTCCAACAAAGCAGGCGGGAAGGAACAATGAGCAGTTCTTC. This encodes CASSPTKQAGRNNEQFF. The chain combines TRBV6-1 with TRBJ2-1; a weak D match, TRBD2 (6 bases). Trimming took 5 bases from V and 5 from J, leaving 22 bases between them. The CDR3 sequence is 17 residues long. CDR1 and CDR2 (germline): MNHNS, SASEGT.